The TCR beta chain described here comes from a study of graft-versus-host responses after intestinal transplantation. Produced via immunoSEQ multiplex PCR; TCRdb's table is partial and in-frame only. The table shows fewer than 25,000 clones, with roughly 85% occurring only once. Trimming removed 4 bases at V and 0 bases at J, with 11 bases between. The CDR3 runs to 15 residues. Germline V gives CDR1 LNHDA, CDR2 SQIVND (reference sequence). Sequenced material: PBMCs, taken roughly 69 weeks after intestinal transplant. The source is a human patient who received an intestinal transplant, so some T cells may come from the graft donor. This chain links TRBV19 with TRBJ2-3; D gene unclear. This CDR3 reads CASSRYITSTDTQYF. For the CDR3, the DNA is TGTGCCAGTAGTAGGTACATAACTAGCACAGATACGCAGTATTTT.